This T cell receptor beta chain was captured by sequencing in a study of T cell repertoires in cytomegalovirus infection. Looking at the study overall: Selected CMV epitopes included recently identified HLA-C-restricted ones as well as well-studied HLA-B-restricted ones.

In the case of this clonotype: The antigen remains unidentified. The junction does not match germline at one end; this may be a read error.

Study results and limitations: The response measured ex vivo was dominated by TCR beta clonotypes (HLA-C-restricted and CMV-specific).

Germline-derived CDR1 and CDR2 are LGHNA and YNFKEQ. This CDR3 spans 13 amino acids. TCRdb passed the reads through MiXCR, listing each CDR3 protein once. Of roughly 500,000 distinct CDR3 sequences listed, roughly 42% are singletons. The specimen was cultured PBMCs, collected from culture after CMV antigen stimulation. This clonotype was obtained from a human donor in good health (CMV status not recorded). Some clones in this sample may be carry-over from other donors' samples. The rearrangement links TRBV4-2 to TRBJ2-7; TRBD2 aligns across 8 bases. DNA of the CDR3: TGTGCCAGCAGCCAAGAGCGGGGGGCCCTTGGCAACTTC. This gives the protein CASSQERGALGNF.